The source of this TCR beta chain is a study of siplizumab effects on memory and regulatory T cells. About the research overall: Paired mixed lymphocyte reactions compared siplizumab 1 ug/mL against no drug.

Sequencing was performed with immunoSEQ multiplex PCR; in TCRdb, only in-frame clones are kept and a portion is missing. The sample gives 9,000 to 13,000 clones, roughly 50% of which show up once; 22% is in the top ten. Coculturing was carried out on the mixed lymphocyte reaction cells. It lasted five to six days and was done at 37°C. Worth noting for this clone: Its target is unknown.

The CDR3 contains 13 residues. The germline V and J ends were trimmed by 0 bases and 6 bases, with 6 bases remaining between them. CDR1 is SGHAT, CDR2 FQNNGV, per germline. This rearrangement joins TRBV11-2 to TRBJ2-1, with D hard to call. The TCR sequence derives from a human donor in good health; the cells came from an allogeneic mixed lymphocyte reaction. The sample was CFSE-low (dividing) CD4+ T cells sorted from an allogeneic mixed lymphocyte reaction. The CDR3 loop reads CASSLEWGNEQFF. The DNA of the CDR3 is TGTGCCAGCAGCTTAGAGTGGGGCAATGAGCAGTTCTTC.